These T cell receptor beta chains were read from a single sample in a study of CD8 T cells in Susac syndrome. A single record per CDR3 protein comes from TCRdb applying MiXCR to the immunoSEQ multiplex PCR reads. Of about 160,000 distinct CDR3 sequences in the sample, about 91% are singletons; the top ten hold 0.065% to 0.085%. The sequenced material came from CD4+ T cells from PBMCs. The receptor set was obtained from a human donor in good health. CDR3s include the opening cysteine and the closing phenylalanine or tryptophan. A D gene is named only where the DNA matches it firmly. Rows may omit the clone size; those that give it use once, few, many or a size class.

clone_size: -
j_call: TRBJ2-5
d_call: TRBD1
v_call: TRBV20-1
cdr3_aa: CSARDPTGGGETQYF
cdr3_nt: TGCAGTGCTAGAGACCCCACAGGGGGTGGAGAGACCCAGTACTTC

clone_size: few
j_call: TRBJ2-7
d_call: -
v_call: TRBV20-1
cdr3_aa: CSASLMDSQQYF
cdr3_nt: TGCAGTGCTAGCCTAATGGACAGTCAGCAGTACTTC

clone_size: once
j_call: TRBJ1-1
d_call: -
v_call: TRBV6-1
cdr3_aa: CASLRSLNTEAFF
cdr3_nt: TGTGCCAGCTTACGGTCCCTGAACACTGAAGCTTTCTTT

clone_size: -
j_call: TRBJ1-1
d_call: -
v_call: TRBV5-1
cdr3_aa: CASTDRVNTEAFF
cdr3_nt: TGCGCCAGCACCGACAGAGTGAACACTGAAGCTTTCTTT

clone_size: once
j_call: TRBJ2-5
d_call: -
v_call: TRBV7-2
cdr3_aa: CASRPQETQYF
cdr3_nt: TGTGCCAGCCGGCCGCAAGAGACCCAGTACTTC

clone_size: -
j_call: TRBJ1-1
d_call: -
v_call: TRBV5-1
cdr3_aa: CASSPSPATYTEAFF
cdr3_nt: TGCGCCAGCAGCCCCTCACCGGCAACTTACACTGAAGCTTTCTTT

clone_size: -
j_call: TRBJ2-3
d_call: -
v_call: TRBV9
cdr3_aa: CASSVDVGGPDTQYF
cdr3_nt: TGTGCCAGCAGCGTAGACGTGGGGGGGCCAGATACGCAGTATTTT

clone_size: -
j_call: TRBJ2-7
d_call: -
v_call: TRBV7-9
cdr3_aa: CASSPSGSLREQYF
cdr3_nt: TGTGCCAGCAGTCCCTCAGGTTCCCTCAGGGAGCAGTACTTC

clone_size: -
j_call: TRBJ2-7
d_call: TRBD2
v_call: TRBV6-6
cdr3_aa: CASSWSGGTSFYEQYF
cdr3_nt: TGTGCCAGCAGTTGGAGTGGCGGGACTAGCTTCTACGAGCAGTACTTC

clone_size: -
j_call: TRBJ2-5
d_call: -
v_call: TRBV18
cdr3_aa: CASSPNRGEGETQYF
cdr3_nt: TGTGCCAGCTCACCAAACCGCGGCGAAGGGGAGACCCAGTACTTC

clone_size: -
j_call: TRBJ1-3
d_call: -
v_call: TRBV30
cdr3_aa: CAWSGFQGPGNTIYF
cdr3_nt: TGTGCCTGGAGTGGTTTTCAGGGCCCTGGAAACACCATATATTTT

clone_size: -
j_call: TRBJ1-1
d_call: -
v_call: TRBV20-1
cdr3_aa: CSARQGAAYTEAFF
cdr3_nt: TGCAGTGCAAGACAAGGAGCCGCCTACACTGAAGCTTTCTTT

clone_size: once
j_call: TRBJ2-1
d_call: -
v_call: TRBV2
cdr3_aa: CASSADNGQFF
cdr3_nt: TGTGCCAGCAGTGCAGACAATGGGCAGTTCTTC

clone_size: -
j_call: TRBJ2-1
d_call: TRBD2
v_call: TRBV13
cdr3_aa: CASSLGGRVYNEQFF
cdr3_nt: TGTGCCAGCAGCTTAGGCGGGAGGGTGTACAATGAGCAGTTCTTC

clone_size: -
j_call: TRBJ1-5
d_call: TRBD1
v_call: TRBV20-1
cdr3_aa: CSAKGTDSNQPQHF
cdr3_nt: TGCAGTGCTAAAGGGACAGATAGCAATCAGCCCCAGCATTTT

clone_size: -
j_call: TRBJ2-2
d_call: -
v_call: TRBV2
cdr3_aa: CASSERAGTTGELFF
cdr3_nt: TGTGCCAGCAGTGAAAGGGCGGGGACCACCGGGGAGCTGTTTTTT